This T cell receptor (beta chain) was documented in a study of shared clonotypes between healthy human individuals. About the research overall: Used for every donor were three CD4 naive, three CD4 memory, two CD8 naive and one CD8 memory plate.

Terminally differentiated effector memory CD45RA+ cells were left out of the naive CD8 fraction, which was CD45RO-negative and positively selected for CCR7. To note about this clone: Antigen: not known.

Clones were sequenced by immunoSEQ multiplex PCR, and TCRdb holds only the in-frame ones, with some missing. The table has about 2 million clones, approximately 94% seen once. General study findings and limits: In general, naive subsets displayed greater estimated richness than memory subsets did.

The germline V gene encodes CDR1 MNHEY and CDR2 SMNVEV (reference sequence). This CDR3 region has 14 residues. V was pared by 5 bases and J by 0 bases, with 10 bases between. V and J are TRBV27 and TRBJ1-1, with D tentatively TRBD1 (5 bases). The source is a man younger than 35 in good health. Source material: naive CD8+ T cells sorted from blood. The DNA for the CDR3 is TGTGCCAGCAGTACAGGTCCCATGAACACTGAAGCTTTCTTT. This codes for CASSTGPMNTEAFF.